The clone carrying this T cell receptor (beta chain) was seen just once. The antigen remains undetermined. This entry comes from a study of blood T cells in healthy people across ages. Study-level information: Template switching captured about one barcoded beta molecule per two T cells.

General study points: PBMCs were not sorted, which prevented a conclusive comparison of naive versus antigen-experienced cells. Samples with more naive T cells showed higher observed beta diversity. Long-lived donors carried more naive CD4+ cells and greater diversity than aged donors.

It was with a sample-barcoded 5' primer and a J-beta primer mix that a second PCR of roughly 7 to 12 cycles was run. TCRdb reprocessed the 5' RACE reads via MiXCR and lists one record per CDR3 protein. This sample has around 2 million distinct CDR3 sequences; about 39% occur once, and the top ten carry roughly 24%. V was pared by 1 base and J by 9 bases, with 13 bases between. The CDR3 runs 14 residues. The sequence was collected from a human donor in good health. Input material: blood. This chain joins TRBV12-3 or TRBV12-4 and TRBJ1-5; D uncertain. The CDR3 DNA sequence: TGTGCCAGCAGTTTAGAAACGGCTTCTGGGCCCCAGCATTTT. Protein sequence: CASSLETASGPQHF.